The 26 T cell receptor beta chains below were found in one sample sequenced in a study of response to subunit inactivated influenza vaccine. MiXCR, run by TCRdb on the RT-PCR reads, gives a single entry per CDR3 protein. This repertoire shows a few hundred thousand distinct CDR3 sequences, about 14% found once; its top ten account for around 10%. The sequencing here drew on PBMCs from blood, taken 11 to 12 days after vaccination. These receptors came from a man aged 50 or older who received an inactivated influenza vaccine.

The rearrangement joins TRBV5-1 to TRBJ2-4, with D maybe TRBD1 (6 bases). V was shortened by 0 bases and J by 5 bases, with 12 bases between the two germline ends. This CDR3 region has 15 residues. Per germline, CDR1 SGHRS and CDR2 YFSETQ. The CDR3 is CASSLAAGEQNIQYF. DNA for the CDR3: TGCGCCAGCAGCTTGGCGGCAGGGGAACAAAACATTCAGTACTTC.

On this clonotype itself: A far larger clone is off by one base, so a read error is likely. The chain's CDR3 is CASRPQRSYGYTF. In nucleotides, the CDR3 is TGTGCCAGCCGCCCACAGAGGAGTTATGGCTACACCTTC. The V and J genes are TRBV7-2 and TRBJ1-2; D gene unclear. Trimming cost V 8 bases and J 5 bases, with 15 bases left between them. The CDR3 runs to 13 residues. Germline assignment: CDR1 SGHTA and CDR2 FQGNSA.

This clonotype was seen more than once but under ten times. The chain combines TRBV5-1 with TRBJ1-1; perhaps TRBD1 as D (5 bases). The CDR3 is 14 amino acids. Germline V gene lookup returns CDR1 SGHRS and CDR2 YFSETQ. The V end lost 7 bases, the J end lost 4 bases, and 17 bases lay between the germline ends. This chain's CDR3 is CASVSRANPTEAFF. CDR3 nucleotide sequence: TGCGCCAGCGTTTCCAGGGCAAACCCCACTGAAGCTTTCTTT.

This clonotype was counted only a few times. The J gene is TRBJ2-3, the V gene TRBV5-1; 7 bases align to TRBD2. The V and J ends lost 3 bases and 4 bases, in that order; junction bases with no gene match: 8. Germline V gene data show CDR1 as SGHRS and CDR2 as YFSETQ. CDR3 length: 15 residues. The CDR3 DNA reads as TGCGCCAGCAGCTGGGAGGGGAGGTTTGCAGATACGCAGTATTTT. Its protein product is CASSWEGRFADTQYF.

This sequence joins TRBV10-3 and TRBJ2-5; D call uncertain. Trimming shortened V by 7 bases and J by 2 bases, and 8 bases separated the two germline ends. The CDR3 contains 12 residues. Germline CDR1 reads ENHRY; CDR2 reads SYGVKD. The DNA for the CDR3 is TGTGCCATCAATGACGGTCAAGAGACCCAGTACTTC. The encoded protein is CAINDGQETQYF.

This clonotype showed up just a few times. The chain employs TRBV12-3 or TRBV12-4 and TRBJ2-5; D gene uncertain. This CDR3 is 14 amino acids long. V was trimmed by 2 bases and J by 0 bases, leaving 7 bases between them. As DNA, the CDR3 is TGTGCCAGCAGTTTATTCGACTACCAAGAGACCCAGTACTTC. Amino acid sequence: CASSLFDYQETQYF.

The V call is TRBV12-3 or TRBV12-4, the J call TRBJ2-7, with TRBD1 identical over 10 bases. This CDR3 has 14 residues. V shed 3 bases, J shed 3 bases, and the junction held 2 bases outside the gene matches. The CDR3 DNA is TGTGCCAGCAGTTTCCGGACAGGGGGCTACGAGCAGTACTTC. This codes for CASSFRTGGYEQYF.

This clonotype was found many times. V is TRBV29-1 and J is TRBJ2-7; D possibly corresponds to TRBD2 (5 bases). The CDR3 length is 12 residues. V lost 7 bases and J 2 bases, leaving 12 bases between the germline ends. Germline V gene data show CDR1 as SQVTM and CDR2 as ANQGSEA. Here the CDR3 reads CSAKLGTYEQYF. Here the CDR3 DNA reads TGCAGCGCCAAGCTCGGGACCTACGAGCAGTACTTC.

The chain carries TRBV10-3 and TRBJ2-7; 12 bases align to TRBD1. V shed 8 bases and J 3 bases; nucleotides not matched to a gene: 5. CDR1 and CDR2 from the germline V gene are ENHRY and SYGVKD. CDR3 length: 14 amino acids. The CDR3 sequence is CAIGGDRGHYEQYF. CDR3 in DNA: TGTGCCATCGGAGGGGACAGGGGGCACTACGAGCAGTACTTC.

The chain employs TRBV6-1 and TRBJ2-4; TRBD2 matches 7 bases. The CDR3 runs to 19 residues. The germline V gene encodes CDR1 MNHNS and CDR2 SASEGT. V shed 2 bases, J shed 0 bases, and the junction held 13 bases outside the gene matches. The CDR3 reads CASSEKSLADPSAKNIQYF. The CDR3, as DNA: TGTGCCAGCAGTGAAAAGAGTCTAGCGGACCCATCAGCCAAAAACATTCAGTACTTC.

The chain has TRBV3-1 and TRBJ1-5; D not certain. Trimming left V 2 bases short and J 7 bases short, with 12 bases between. This CDR3 comprises 14 residues. Germline-derived CDR1 and CDR2 are LGHDT and YNNKEL (reference sequence). This chain's CDR3 is CASSQTGGKQPQHF. The CDR3 DNA follows: TGTGCCAGCAGCCAAACGGGAGGTAAACAGCCCCAGCATTTT.

This clonotype was counted a few times. The CDR3: CASSRTGVATQYF. CDR3 coding DNA: TGTGCCAGCAGTAGGACAGGGGTGGCGACCCAGTACTTC. The J gene is TRBJ2-5, the V gene TRBV12-3 or TRBV12-4, with TRBD1 matching 9 bases. The V and J ends lost 5 bases and 7 bases, in that order; junction bases with no gene match: 5. The CDR3 sequence is 13 residues long.

This chain links TRBV10-3 with TRBJ2-2; TRBD2 agrees at 14 bases. V lost 4 bases, J lost 4 bases, and 5 bases stayed unmatched. The CDR3 runs 17 residues. CDR1 and CDR2 from the germline V gene are ENHRY and SYGVKD. The CDR3 reads CAISGLAGGPSTGELFF. The CDR3 nucleotides are TGTGCCATCAGTGGACTAGCGGGGGGGCCCAGCACCGGGGAGCTGTTTTTT.

This clonotype came up a few times. The chain joins TRBV5-5 to TRBJ2-2, with TRBD1 as a possible D gene (6 bases). The CDR3 has 14 amino acids. Germline CDR1 and CDR2: SGHKS and YYEKEE (reference sequence). The ends were cut back, 8 bases at V and 0 bases at J, with 11 bases in the middle. CDR3 sequence (DNA): TGTGCCAGTTCGGACAGCGCGAACACCGGGGAGCTGTTTTTT. It is translated as CASSDSANTGELFF.

In its sample, this clonotype was seen a few times. The CDR3 region has the DNA TGTGCCAGCAGTAGGGCACTAGCGGTCGGGGCCGGGGAGCTGTTTTTT. Translated, it gives CASSRALAVGAGELFF. This sequence joins TRBV28 and TRBJ2-2; 8 bases fit TRBD2. V dropped 5 bases and J dropped 6; count of bases not matched to a gene: 11. This CDR3 has 16 amino acids. Germline CDR1 reads MDHEN; CDR2 reads SYDVKM.

Only a few counts were recorded for this clonotype. V and J are TRBV3-1 and TRBJ2-7; TRBD1 aligns across 9 bases. Unmatched junction bases numbered 10, after V lost 1 base and J lost 6 bases. Germline lookup yields CDR1 LGHDT and CDR2 YNNKEL (reference sequence). This CDR3 comprises 16 residues. CDR3 DNA: TGTGCCAGCAGCCAAGGTTTCTCCGGGACAGGGCGCGAGCAGTACTTC. Translating it yields CASSQGFSGTGREQYF.

This clonotype was picked up a small number of times. The CDR3 nucleotides are TGTGCCAGCAGCTTTCTCTCAACTAGGGATACGCAGTATTTT. Translated, it gives CASSFLSTRDTQYF. V is TRBV11-3 and J is TRBJ2-3; D is possibly TRBD2 (5 bases). The CDR3 length is 14 residues. Between the trimmed V and J ends, which lost 3 bases and 6 bases, there was a span of 13 bases. Germline V gene data show CDR1 as SGHNT and CDR2 as YENEEA. Combining the CDR3 with reference TRBV11-3 and TRBJ2-3 gives the whole variable domain EAGVVQSPRYKIIEKKQPVAFWCNPISGHNTLYWYLQNLGQGPELLIRYENEEAVDDSQLPKDRFSAERLKGVDSTLKIQPAELGDSAVYLCASSFLSTRDTQYFGPGTRLTVL.

This chain connects TRBV3-1 to TRBJ2-4; 7 bases match TRBD2. This CDR3 contains 17 residues. The V gene's germline CDR1 is LGHDT and CDR2 YNNKEL (reference sequence). V lost 5 bases and J lost 0; bases outside the gene matches: 10. CDR3 bases: TGTGCCAGCAGCTCCGTAGGGAGGGCTCTAGCCAAAAACATTCAGTACTTC. Translated, it gives CASSSVGRALAKNIQYF.

The chain is built from TRBV29-1 and TRBJ2-5; D may match TRBD1 or TRBD2 (6 bases each). CDR1 is SQVTM and CDR2 is ANQGSEA in the germline V gene. The CDR3 sequence is 14 residues long. Trimming removed 4 bases from V and 1 base from J, with 13 bases in between. The CDR3 DNA is TGCAGCGTTGTCGGGGGACAAGCCCAAGAGACCCAGTACTTC. Translation: CSVVGGQAQETQYF.

The V gene is TRBV6-6, the J gene TRBJ2-7, with no clear D. From germline, CDR1 is MNHNY and CDR2 SVGAGI (reference sequence). This CDR3 comprises 12 residues. V shed 4 bases and J shed 3 bases, with 7 bases lying between them. The CDR3, as DNA: TGTGCCAGCAGTTCGCAGAACTACGAGCAGTACTTC. Translated: CASSSQNYEQYF.

This clonotype came up a few times. The chain recombines TRBV5-5 with TRBJ2-2; D call uncertain. V lost 1 base to trimming and J lost 1 base, with 11 bases between them. CDR3 size: 16 residues. Germline loops: CDR1 SGHKS, CDR2 YYEKEE (reference sequence). Written as DNA, the CDR3 is TGTGCCAGCAGCTTGTTTGCGGACCTGAACACCGGGGAGCTGTTTTTT. Protein sequence: CASSLFADLNTGELFF.

This rearrangement joins TRBV19 to TRBJ1-6, with D possibly being TRBD1 (6 bases). Per germline, CDR1 LNHDA and CDR2 SQIVND (reference sequence). The CDR3 totals 14 residues. Trimming stripped 5 bases from V and 10 bases from J, with 15 bases between. The DNA for the CDR3 is TGTGCCAGTAGTCCAGGGGTTAGGATATCACCCCTCCACTTT. The encoded protein is CASSPGVRISPLHF. Together with reference TRBV19 and TRBJ1-6, the CDR3 gives the full variable domain: DGGITQSPKYLFRKEGQNVTLSCEQNLNHDAMYWYRQDPGQGLRLIYYSQIVNDFQKGDIAEGYSVSREKKESFPLTVTSAQKNPTAFYLCASSPGVRISPLHFGNGTRLTVT.

The rearrangement links TRBV20-1 to TRBJ2-1, with D unclear. The germline V gene encodes CDR1 DFQATT and CDR2 SNEGSKA (reference sequence). V was shortened by 4 bases and J by 2 bases, with 9 bases between the two germline ends. This CDR3 region has 13 residues. CDR3 in DNA: TGCAGTGCTACCACTGGGACCTACAATGAGCAGTTCTTC. It translates to CSATTGTYNEQFF.

V gene TRBV15 combines with J gene TRBJ2-5; D remains ambiguous. The CDR3 length is 13 residues. Trimming stripped 5 bases from V and 5 bases from J, with 12 bases between. Germline lookup yields CDR1 LNHNV and CDR2 YYDKDF (reference sequence). The CDR3 sequence is CATSPWEGETQYF. The CDR3 DNA reads TGTGCCACCAGCCCCTGGGAAGGGGAGACCCAGTACTTC.

The chain combines TRBV4-1 with TRBJ2-2; 7 bases are a match to TRBD2. This CDR3 is 16 amino acids long. Germline V gene sequence: CDR1 MGHRA, CDR2 YSYEKL. J was trimmed by 1 base and V by 1 base; bases with no gene match: 3. As DNA, the CDR3 is TGCGCCAGCAGCCAAGTCCCGGGGGGGAACACCGGGGAGCTGTTTTTT. Encoded protein: CASSQVPGGNTGELFF.

This clonotype was counted only a few times. The V call is TRBV2, the J call TRBJ2-1, with TRBD2 matching over 9 bases. The CDR3 loop spans 18 amino acids. J lost 5 bases, V lost 7 bases, and 18 bases had no gene match. Per germline, CDR1 SNHLY and CDR2 FYNNEI. CDR3 sequence (DNA): TGTGCCAGCACGGCGGGGCTAGCGGGAAGTGGGATTCACAATGAGCAGTTCTTC. Protein: CASTAGLAGSGIHNEQFF.